This entry lists 30 T cell receptor beta chains sequenced from one sample in a study of identical twins' blood T cells. Each CDR3 protein gets one entry after TCRdb re-called the 5' RACE reads with MiXCR. The table has 350,000 to 400,000 distinct CDR3 sequences, approximately 30% seen once. The sequenced sample consisted of PBMCs. The receptors were sampled from a woman aged 18 to 49 in good health.

This clonotype has a handful of counts. V is TRBV5-5 and J is TRBJ1-3; D remains unclear. The V end lost 1 base, the J end lost 3 bases, and 5 bases lay between the germline ends. The CDR3 runs 13 residues. Germline V gene data show CDR1 as SGHKS and CDR2 as YYEKEE (reference sequence). This CDR3 reads CASSLMGGNTIYF. The CDR3 nucleotides read TGTGCCAGCAGCTTGATGGGTGGAAACACCATATATTTT.

This clonotype came up a few times. The chain combines TRBV5-1 with TRBJ1-2; D gene uncertain. This CDR3 is 14 amino acids long. Germline V gene data show CDR1 as SGHRS and CDR2 as YFSETQ. V lost 4 bases, J lost 0 bases, and 10 bases lay in between. CDR3 sequence reads: CASSTMTTNYGYTF. In DNA, the CDR3 is TGCGCCAGCAGCACAATGACCACTAACTATGGCTACACCTTC.

The chain employs TRBV20-1 and TRBJ1-5; D is uncertain. The CDR3 has 14 amino acids. The V gene lost 3 bases and the J gene lost 3 bases, with 12 bases spanning the gap. Germline V gene data show CDR1 as DFQATT and CDR2 as SNEGSKA (reference sequence). The CDR3 DNA reads TGCAGTGCTAGGGAAGGGAGTTTCAATCAGCCCCAGCATTTT. It encodes CSAREGSFNQPQHF.

To note about this clonotype: One end of the junction fails to match germline, which may point to a read error. The chain combines TRBV9 with TRBJ1-6; TRBD1 matches at 7 bases. The germline gives CDR1 SGDLS, CDR2 YYNGEE. The CDR3 is made up of 15 amino acids. The CDR3 loop is CSSSLSGTDDSPLHF. Here the CDR3 DNA reads TGTTCCAGCAGCCTCTCCGGGACAGATGATTCACCCCTCCACTTT.

The chain links TRBV12-5 to TRBJ2-4; D ambiguous. Germline V CDR1 and CDR2: LGHNT, FRNRAP. CDR3 length equals 16 residues. V was cut by 1 base and J by 6 bases, with 16 bases left in between. This CDR3 reads CASGLGTTDLLNIQYF. The CDR3 DNA is TGTGCTAGTGGTTTGGGGACGACGGACCTCCTAAACATTCAGTACTTC.

At least ten counts were recorded for this clonotype. This chain uses TRBV2 with TRBJ1-1; perhaps TRBD1 as D (6 bases). The germline CDR1 and CDR2 sequences are SNHLY and FYNNEI. V lost 6 bases and J lost 3, with 14 bases in between. The CDR3 loop spans 14 amino acids. The CDR3 loop reads CASSTQGSDTEAFF. The CDR3 bases are TGTGCCAGCAGCACACAGGGCAGCGACACTGAAGCTTTCTTT.

The rearrangement uses TRBV19 and TRBJ2-3; D is perhaps TRBD2 (6 bases). Germline V gene lookup returns CDR1 LNHDA and CDR2 SQIVND (reference sequence). V lost 6 bases and J lost 0, with 10 bases in between. The CDR3 consists of 14 residues. The CDR3 region has the DNA TGTGCCAGTAGGGCGGGGCCTAGCACAGATACGCAGTATTTT. This sequence encodes CASRAGPSTDTQYF.

CDR3 nucleotides: TGTGCCAGCAACCCTTTCCGGGTCTCACTCCATGGCTACACCTTC. Translated, it gives CASNPFRVSLHGYTF. The chain employs TRBV7-2 and TRBJ1-2; D is ambiguous. V was shortened by 7 bases and J by 6 bases, with 21 bases between the two germline ends. Germline values: CDR1 SGHTA, CDR2 FQGNSA. The CDR3 is 15 residues long.

V and J are TRBV19 and TRBJ1-5, with 7 bases lining up with TRBD1. CDR3 length: 14 residues. Losses at the gene ends were 9 bases for V and 7 bases for J; bases not matched to a gene: 12. The germline V gene has CDR1 LNHDA and CDR2 SQIVND (reference sequence). CDR3 region: CASHKGAVRQPQHF. Here the CDR3 DNA reads TGTGCCAGCCATAAGGGGGCTGTAAGGCAGCCCCAGCATTTT.

V is TRBV7-9 and J is TRBJ1-1; D is uncertain. The V gene lost 6 bases and the J gene lost 8 bases, with 7 bases spanning the gap. Germline CDR1 and CDR2: SEHNR and FQNEAQ (reference sequence). The CDR3 extends over 10 amino acids. The CDR3 here is CASSGIEAFF. In nucleotides, the CDR3 is TGTGCCAGCAGTGGGATCGAAGCTTTCTTT.

As regards this clonotype: The junction and the germline gene differ at one end; a read error may be behind it. This chain connects TRBV7-9 to TRBJ2-3; D is tentatively TRBD1 or TRBD2 (5 bases each). Looked up from germline, CDR1 is SEHNR and CDR2 is FQNEAQ (reference sequence). This CDR3 region has 14 residues. The CDR3 sequence is CASSKRGTTDTQCF. The CDR3 nucleotides are TGTGCCAGCAGCAAGAGAGGGACCACAGATACGCAGTGTTTT.

The chain joins TRBV5-8 to TRBJ1-1; unclear D gene. V was pared by 4 bases and J by 4 bases, with 8 bases between. This CDR3 is 12 amino acids long. Germline CDR1 reads SGHTS; CDR2 reads YDEGEE. The CDR3 here is CASSVEGTEAFF. The CDR3 coding sequence is TGTGCCAGCAGCGTTGAGGGCACTGAAGCTTTCTTT.

This clonotype was detected a few times. J is TRBJ1-1 and V is TRBV29-1, with D tentatively TRBD1 (5 bases). Trimming took 7 bases from V and 1 from J, leaving 13 bases between them. The CDR3 has 13 amino acids. Germline V gene sequence: CDR1 SQVTM, CDR2 ANQGSEA. The CDR3 spells CSAQTDQNTEAFF. DNA of the CDR3: TGCAGCGCCCAGACAGATCAGAACACTGAAGCTTTCTTT.

This clonotype appeared a few times. J is TRBJ2-2 and V is TRBV2, with a weak D call TRBD2 (6 bases). CDR3 length: 17 amino acids. V was clipped by 4 bases and J by 1 base, with 16 bases between them. Germline V gene sequence: CDR1 SNHLY, CDR2 FYNNEI. CDR3 DNA sequence: TGTGCCAGCAGTGGATGGCTTGAGGGAGGGAACACCGGGGAGCTGTTTTTT. Protein: CASSGWLEGGNTGELFF.

The gene calls are TRBV6-2 or TRBV6-3 and TRBJ2-2; D unresolved. Germline lookup yields CDR1 MNHEY and CDR2 SVGEGT. V shed 6 bases and J shed 3 bases, with 14 bases lying between them. The CDR3 sequence is 15 residues long. For the CDR3, the DNA is TGTGCCAGCAGGCCCAACGAGCACTACACCGGGGAGCTGTTTTTT. The encoded protein is CASRPNEHYTGELFF.

This clonotype was counted between two and nine times. One end of the junction is discordant with germline, which a read error may explain. The chain combines TRBV7-9 with TRBJ2-1, with D possibly TRBD2 on 6 matching bases. This CDR3 has 10 residues. Looked up from germline, CDR1 is SEHNR and CDR2 is FQNEAQ (reference sequence). The CDR3 coding sequence is TGTGCCAGCAGTTTAGCGGACAAGTTCTTC. It codes for CASSLADKFF.

With regard to this clonotype: The germline gene is not matched at one end of the junction; a read error may be the cause. V is TRBV29-1 and J is TRBJ2-2, with TRBD2 identical over 10 bases. The CDR3 is 13 amino acids. Germline CDR1 reads SQVTM; CDR2 reads ANQGSEA. CDR3 region: CSVLTSGAGGLFF. The CDR3, as DNA: TGCAGCGTGCTAACTAGCGGGGCCGGGGGGCTGTTTTTT.

This clonotype was recorded at least ten times. The chain combines TRBV12-3 or TRBV12-4 with TRBJ1-1; D perhaps matches TRBD1 (5 bases). This CDR3 contains 14 residues. The V end was cut by 4 bases, the J end by 7 bases, with 16 bases between. The CDR3 sequence is CASSSSWGWIEAFF. Written as DNA, the CDR3 is TGTGCCAGCAGTTCATCTTGGGGCTGGATTGAAGCTTTCTTT.

V and J are TRBV10-3 and TRBJ1-4; D is ambiguous. V lost 3 bases and J lost 8, with 10 bases in between. Germline loops: CDR1 ENHRY, CDR2 SYGVKD. This CDR3 has 13 residues. DNA of the CDR3: TGTGCCATCAGTGACGGGATACAGGAAAAACTGTTTTTT. Translation gives CAISDGIQEKLFF.

This chain uses TRBV6-5 with TRBJ1-3; TRBD1 matches at 7 bases. Germline CDR1 reads MNHEY; CDR2 reads SVGAGI. The CDR3 sequence is 15 residues long. V lost 5 bases to trimming and J lost 4 bases; unmatched junction nucleotides: 8. The CDR3 region is CASSRDRAGGNTIYF. CDR3 coding DNA: TGTGCCAGCAGTCGCGACAGGGCTGGCGGAAACACCATATATTTT.

The chain carries TRBV20-1 and TRBJ1-5; D call uncertain. Germline CDR1 reads DFQATT; CDR2 reads SNEGSKA (reference sequence). Trimming stripped 1 base from V and 4 bases from J, with 11 bases between. The CDR3 has 14 residues. The CDR3 sequence: CSARVAAPNQPQHF. The CDR3 coding sequence is TGCAGTGCTAGAGTGGCAGCTCCAAATCAGCCCCAGCATTTT.

The rearrangement joins TRBV27 to TRBJ1-1; 7 nucleotides match TRBD1. Germline V lookup: CDR1 MNHEY, CDR2 SMNVEV (reference sequence). The CDR3 extends over 15 amino acids. Trimming at V came to 3 bases and at J to 8 bases, leaving 12 bases not matched to a gene. The CDR3 reads CASSFFGHRGFEAFF. Written as DNA, the CDR3 is TGTGCCAGCAGTTTCTTCGGTCACAGGGGCTTCGAAGCTTTCTTT.

A note on this clonotype: With a much larger clone just one base away, this may be a read error. This chain uses TRBV6-6 with TRBJ1-4; D is uncertain. Germline V gene data show CDR1 as MNHNY and CDR2 as SVGAGI (reference sequence). This CDR3 is 12 amino acids long. CDR3 DNA: TGTGCCAGCAGTGCAACTAATGGAAAACTGTTTTTT. Residues: CASSATNGKLFF.

DNA of the CDR3: TGTGCCAGCAGTTACTCGTTTCAGAATGGCGGGGAGCTGTTTTTT. Encoded protein: CASSYSFQNGGELFF. The gene calls are TRBV6-6 and TRBJ2-2; D is undetermined. Germline V gene lookup returns CDR1 MNHNY and CDR2 SVGAGI (reference sequence). The CDR3 runs 15 residues. The ends were cut back, 0 bases at V and 7 bases at J, with 12 bases in the middle.

This clonotype occurred a few times. The V call is TRBV6-1, the J call TRBJ1-4; a possible D gene is TRBD1 (5 bases). Germline values: CDR1 MNHNS, CDR2 SASEGT. V gave up 6 bases and J gave up 5 bases, with 10 bases separating them. The CDR3 sequence is 13 residues long. The CDR3 coding sequence is TGTGCCAGCAGGGCAGGGATCAATGAAAAACTGTTTTTT. As protein: CASRAGINEKLFF.

This chain's CDR3 is CASSGLPSYNEQFF. The CDR3 DNA reads TGCGCCAGCAGCGGACTTCCGTCGTACAATGAGCAGTTCTTC. The V gene is TRBV5-1, the J gene TRBJ2-1; tentatively, D is TRBD2 (5 bases). Germline loops: CDR1 SGHRS, CDR2 YFSETQ. V was cut by 4 bases and J by 4 bases, with 12 bases left in between. The CDR3 loop spans 14 amino acids.

This clonotype was observed at least ten times. The CDR3: CSVAGHLSGNTIYF. The CDR3 DNA is TGCAGTGTTGCAGGACATCTCTCTGGAAACACCATATATTTT. V usage is TRBV20-1 and J usage is TRBJ1-3; D possibly corresponds to TRBD1 (5 bases). With 7 bases removed from V and 0 bases from J, the gap between germline ends came to 13 bases. The CDR3 runs to 14 residues. Germline V gene lookup returns CDR1 DFQATT and CDR2 SNEGSKA (reference sequence).

This clonotype appeared many times. The V gene is TRBV28, the J gene TRBJ1-1, with no clear D. This CDR3 has 15 amino acids. V dropped 3 bases and J dropped 0 bases, with 11 bases sitting between them. The germline V gene encodes CDR1 MDHEN and CDR2 SYDVKM. This CDR3 is CASSFTALMNTEAFF. The CDR3, as DNA: TGTGCCAGCAGTTTCACAGCCCTGATGAACACTGAAGCTTTCTTT.

The CDR3 protein is CASRLRDRGTEAFF. CDR3 bases: TGTGCCAGCAGGCTCCGGGACAGGGGAACTGAAGCTTTCTTT. The rearrangement joins TRBV12-3 or TRBV12-4 to TRBJ1-1; the match to TRBD1 covers 10 bases. With 6 bases clipped from V and 5 bases from J, the junction kept 6 bases outside the gene matches. The CDR3 totals 14 residues.

This clonotype was counted a single time. The V gene is TRBV7-9, the J gene TRBJ2-7; no firm D call. CDR1 SEHNR and CDR2 FQNEAQ come from the germline V gene (reference sequence). The ends were cut back, 1 base at V and 4 bases at J, with 5 bases in the middle. The CDR3 totals 12 residues. CDR3 sequence (DNA): TGTGCCAGCAGCTTAGATCATTACGAGCAGTACTTC. It specifies CASSLDHYEQYF.